One and the same sample provided the 3 T cell receptor beta chains below, sequenced in a study of T cell changes during pregnancy in multiple sclerosis. The table came from immunoSEQ multiplex PCR; TCRdb's copy has only in-frame clones and leaves some out. The sample has about 64,000 clones; roughly 96% are singletons. The specimen was CD8+ T cells from peripheral blood mononuclear cells, collected after pregnancy. These receptors came from a female donor with multiple sclerosis, enrolled in a pregnancy study.

The chain couples TRBV4-1 to TRBJ2-1, with unresolved D. The CDR3 length is 15 residues. Germline V CDR1 and CDR2: MGHRA, YSYEKL. Between the trimmed V and J ends, which lost 0 bases and 3 bases, there was a span of 9 bases. DNA for the CDR3: TGCGCCAGCAGCCAAGAGTCGGCAGGCTACAATGAGCAGTTCTTC. Protein product: CASSQESAGYNEQFF.

The chain employs TRBV9 and TRBJ2-7; 11 bases line up with TRBD2. Trimming removed 3 bases from V and 2 bases from J; junction bases left unmatched: 4. The CDR3 is made up of 15 amino acids. Germline CDR1 is SGDLS and CDR2 is YYNGEE. The DNA for the CDR3 is TGTGCCAGCAGCGGGGGACTAGCGGAAACCTACGAGCAGTACTTC. This codes for CASSGGLAETYEQYF.

This clone was recorded once. The chain links TRBV4-2 to TRBJ2-2, with TRBD2 matching 12 bases. This CDR3 comprises 16 residues. CDR1 is LGHNA and CDR2 is YNFKEQ in the germline V gene. After removal of 2 bases from V and 10 bases from J, the junction contained 8 bases not matched to a gene. CDR3 coding DNA: TGTGCCAGCAGCCAAAGGACTAGCGGGACAGCCGCGGAGCTGTTTTTT. It translates to CASSQRTSGTAAELFF.